Listed below are T cell receptor beta chains from one sample, sequenced in a study of blood T cell repertoires in COVID-19. Sequencing used immunoSEQ multiplex PCR; TCRdb keeps in-frame clones, though not all of them. In the table there are about 300,000 clones, nearly 90% of which are singletons. Sequenced: PBMCs or T cells enriched from blood (not recorded which). The receptors come from a woman in her twenties or thirties who had recovered from COVID-19. CDR3s include the opening cysteine and the closing phenylalanine or tryptophan. D genes are given only for firm matches. Rows give clone size only sometimes, using once, few, many, or a class for an expanded clone.

>TRBJ2-1|-|TRBV24-1|TRBD1
CATAPGQGNEQFF
TGTGCCACTGCTCCGGGACAGGGGAATGAGCAGTTCTTC
>TRBJ2-2|once|TRBV5-8|-
CASSLGFTGTGELFF
TGTGCCAGCAGCTTGGGGTTTACGGGCACCGGGGAGCTGTTTTTT
>TRBJ1-1|-|TRBV6-5|TRBD1
CAGSYKGARTEAFF
TGTGCCGGCAGTTACAAGGGGGCGCGGACTGAAGCTTTCTTT
>TRBJ1-5|-|TRBV9|-
CASSVLAGGNQPQHF
TGTGCCAGCAGCGTCCTAGCCGGGGGCAATCAGCCCCAGCATTTT
>TRBJ1-2|-|TRBV7-2|TRBD1
CASSLAAGGTYGYTF
TGTGCCAGCAGCTTAGCTGCAGGGGGCACCTATGGCTACACCTTC
>TRBJ1-1|-|TRBV29-1|TRBD1
CSVEQDRGWTEAFF
TGCAGCGTTGAACAGGACAGGGGTTGGACTGAAGCTTTCTTT
>TRBJ1-6|few|TRBV27|TRBD1
CASSLGQGSTLRSPLHF
TGTGCCAGCAGTTTAGGACAGGGGTCCACTTTGCGTTCACCCCTCCACTTT
>TRBJ1-2|-|TRBV5-8|-
CAERGGLGYTF
TGTGCCGAGCGCGGAGGCCTTGGCTACACCTTC
>TRBJ2-3|-|TRBV9|-
CASSPSGADTQYF
TGTGCCAGCAGCCCCTCGGGGGCAGATACGCAGTATTTT
>TRBJ1-5|-|TRBV25-1|TRBD1
CASAGTGVQQPQHF
TGTGCCAGCGCGGGGACAGGGGTGCAGCAGCCCCAGCATTTT
>TRBJ1-4|-|TRBV4-1|TRBD1
CASSQAYRGLEKLFF
TGCGCCAGCAGCCAAGCTTACAGGGGGCTTGAAAAACTGTTTTTT
>TRBJ2-7|-|TRBV5-4|TRBD1
CASSPDRPPYEQYF
TGTGCCAGCAGTCCGGACAGGCCCCCCTACGAGCAGTACTTC
>TRBJ1-6|-|TRBV7-6|-
CASSLGQARADSPLHF
TGTGCCAGCAGCTTAGGTCAAGCGCGGGCGGATTCACCCCTCCACTTT
>TRBJ1-5|once|TRBV5-1|TRBD1
CASSLTGVRNQPQHF
TGCGCCAGCAGCCTGACAGGGGTTCGCAATCAGCCCCAGCATTTT
>TRBJ1-2|-|TRBV4-3|-
CASSQDGRPDYGYTF
TGCGCCAGCAGCCAAGATGGGCGACCCGACTATGGCTACACCTTC
>TRBJ1-4|once|TRBV5-5|-
CASTFVTGTNEKLFF
TGTGCCAGCACCTTTGTTACAGGCACAAATGAAAAACTGTTTTTT
>TRBJ2-3|-|TRBV7-9|-
CASSLNGGTDTQYF
TGTGCCAGCAGCTTAAACGGGGGCACAGATACGCAGTATTTT
>TRBJ1-1|-|TRBV18|-
CASSPPHGGVSTEAFF
TGTGCCAGCTCACCACCCCACGGAGGGGTTTCCACTGAAGCTTTCTTT
>TRBJ1-1|-|TRBV4-1|-
CASSQVGQRNTEAFF
TGCGCCAGCAGCCAAGTTGGACAACGGAACACTGAAGCTTTCTTT
>TRBJ2-2|-|TRBV27|-
CASSVTGWNTGELFF
TGTGCCAGCAGCGTTACAGGGTGGAACACCGGGGAGCTGTTTTTT
>TRBJ1-1|-|TRBV19|-
CASSMGGENTEAFF
TGTGCCAGTAGTATGGGAGGGGAGAACACTGAAGCTTTCTTT
>TRBJ2-1|-|TRBV15|TRBD1
CATSTPGQGSYNEQFF
TGTGCCACCAGCACCCCGGGACAGGGATCCTACAATGAGCAGTTCTTC
>TRBJ2-7|few|TRBV4-2|-
CASSLAGVGSYEQYF
TGTGCCAGCAGCCTAGCAGGGGTAGGCTCCTACGAGCAGTACTTC
>TRBJ2-5|-|TRBV5-1|TRBD2
CASSPSTSGIQETQYF
TGCGCCAGCAGCCCATCGACTAGCGGGATCCAAGAGACCCAGTACTTC
>TRBJ1-2|once|TRBV4-3|-
CASSPSPGQHYGYTF
TGCGCCAGCAGCCCCTCTCCGGGACAACACTATGGCTACACCTTC
>TRBJ2-2|once|TRBV7-2|-
CASRSNWNTGELFF
TGTGCCAGCAGATCTAACTGGAACACCGGGGAGCTGTTTTTT
>TRBJ1-6|-|TRBV4-1|-
CASSQDAGRDSPLHF
TGCGCCAGCAGCCAAGACGCGGGCCGGGATTCACCCCTCCACTTT
>TRBJ1-2|-|TRBV11-3|TRBD1
CASSLLQGAPIYF
TGTGCCAGCAGCTTATTACAGGGGGCCCCGATCTATTTC
>TRBJ2-7|-|TRBV18|-
CASSNPNEQYF
TGTGCCAGCTCAAACCCTAACGAGCAGTACTTC
>TRBJ1-5|-|TRBV18|TRBD1
CASSLIPGQGVIQPQHF
TGTGCCAGCTCCCTAATACCGGGACAGGGGGTTATTCAGCCCCAGCATTTT
>TRBJ1-5|-|TRBV2|-
CASRQGVGQPQHF
TGTGCCAGCAGACAGGGTGTGGGTCAGCCCCAGCATTTT
>TRBJ2-4|-|TRBV9|-
CASSLEFRGNIQYF
TGTGCCAGCAGCCTGGAGTTCCGAGGGAACATTCAGTACTTC
>TRBJ2-1|-|TRBV28|TRBD2
CASSSLASGGNEQFF
TGTGCCAGCAGTTCCCTGGCTAGCGGGGGCAATGAGCAGTTCTTC
>TRBJ2-5|-|TRBV3-1/TRBV3-2|TRBD2
CASSQDLGLGGTQYF
TGTGCCAGCAGCCAAGATTTGGGACTAGGAGGGACCCAGTACTTC
>TRBJ1-5|-|TRBV30|TRBD1
CAWRAGGNQPQHF
TGTGCCTGGAGAGCAGGGGGAAATCAGCCCCAGCATTTT
>TRBJ1-1|-|TRBV4-2|-
CASSPSGTREAFF
TGTGCCAGCAGCCCGTCTGGGACAAGGGAAGCTTTCTTT
>TRBJ2-1|-|TRBV14|-
CASSPSPKGDNEQFF
TGTGCCAGCAGCCCCAGCCCGAAGGGAGACAATGAGCAGTTCTTC
>TRBJ1-2|-|TRBV9|-
CASSVGPRGEAIYGYTF
TGTGCCAGCAGCGTAGGCCCCCGGGGGGAAGCTATCTATGGCTACACCTTC
>TRBJ1-5|once|TRBV5-5|TRBD1
CASSAAGGAGMVDGQPQHF
TGTGCCAGCAGCGCAGCAGGGGGCGCCGGTATGGTAGATGGTCAGCCCCAGCATTTT
>TRBJ1-4|-|TRBV5-1|TRBD1
CASSLTGSNEKLFF
TGCGCCAGCAGCCTGACAGGGTCCAATGAAAAACTGTTTTTT
>TRBJ1-1|-|TRBV30|-
CAWSLGDYTEAFF
TGTGCCTGGAGTCTAGGGGATTACACTGAAGCTTTCTTT
>TRBJ2-3|-|TRBV4-2|-
CASSQAGANTQYF
TGTGCCAGCAGCCAAGCAGGGGCGAATACGCAGTATTTT
>TRBJ1-2|once|TRBV5-1|TRBD1
CASSLRDRGDYGYTF
TGCGCCAGCAGCTTACGGGACAGGGGCGACTATGGCTACACCTTC
>TRBJ1-1|-|TRBV11-2|-
CASSPLRGNTEAFF
TGTGCCAGCAGCCCACTAAGGGGGAACACTGAAGCTTTCTTT
>TRBJ1-2|-|TRBV2|-
CASSQGGYGYTF
TGTGCCAGCTCCCAGGGCGGCTATGGCTACACCTTC
>TRBJ2-1|-|TRBV9|TRBD2
CASSAYTSGGAEEQFF
TGTGCCAGCAGCGCCTACACTAGCGGGGGGGCCGAGGAGCAGTTCTTC
>TRBJ2-7|once|TRBV5-4|-
CASSFRDRFTYEQYF
TGTGCCAGCAGCTTCCGAGACAGGTTTACCTACGAGCAGTACTTC
>TRBJ2-7|-|TRBV13|TRBD2
CASRPTGGNYEQYF
TGTGCCAGCAGACCGACCGGGGGGAACTACGAGCAGTACTTC
>TRBJ1-1|-|TRBV11-3|-
CASSLAQNTEAFF
TGTGCCAGCAGCTTAGCCCAAAACACTGAAGCTTTCTTT
>TRBJ1-4|-|TRBV15|-
CATSRAPSIPGATNEKLFF
TGTGCCACCAGCAGGGCCCCAAGCATCCCCGGGGCAACTAATGAAAAACTGTTTTTT
>TRBJ2-1|-|TRBV4-2|TRBD1
CASSRTSDRGGEQFF
TGTGCCAGCAGCCGTACAAGCGACAGGGGGGGTGAGCAGTTCTTC
>TRBJ1-2|-|TRBV5-1|-
CASSLDGGGYTF
TGCGCCAGCAGCTTGGATGGAGGAGGCTACACCTTC
>TRBJ2-5|-|TRBV5-4|TRBD1
CASSKGQGETQYF
TGTGCCAGCAGCAAGGGACAGGGTGAGACCCAGTACTTC
>TRBJ1-2|-|TRBV2|TRBD1
CASSEAQGAGYGYTF
TGTGCCAGCAGTGAAGCGCAGGGGGCCGGCTATGGCTACACCTTC
>TRBJ1-4|few|TRBV9|TRBD1
CASSVEGTDNEKLFF
TGTGCCAGCAGCGTAGAGGGGACAGATAATGAAAAACTGTTTTTT